This TCR beta chain was identified during a study of beta chain features in type 1 diabetes. About the study: Cell yields, age and gender were similar between patients and healthy donors. Study-level findings and limits: The VDJ junctions of type 1 diabetes patients carried fewer insertions and more deletions. Among patients with Type 1 diabetes, TCRB CDR3s were moderately but significantly shorter in every one of the four CD4+ subsets.

One heparinised draw of blood, averaging roughly 110 mL, came from each donor. Each of the CD4+ naive, central memory, regulatory and stem cell-like memory populations was sorted via CD45RO/CCR7/CD25/CD127/CD95/CD27. Expressed TCRB transcripts were sequenced because the isolated RNA had all been reverse transcribed beforehand. The data were produced by immunoSEQ multiplex PCR, yet TCRdb's version contains in-frame clones alone and is incomplete. Here the sample spans 280,000 or so clones, 15% being singletons. The CDR3 spans 11 residues. Deletions cut 3 bases from V and 5 bases from J, with 7 bases between. Germline V CDR1 and CDR2: SQVTM, ANQGSEA. With respect to this clone: Its target is unknown.

Sample: naive CD4+ T cells from blood. The V call is TRBV29-1, the J call TRBJ2-5; D unresolved. This receptor was obtained from a man in his late teens or twenties with type 1 diabetes. The CDR3 is CSVDRLETQYF. The CDR3 DNA is TGCAGCGTTGATCGGTTGGAGACCCAGTACTTC.